One T cell receptor beta chain is described in this entry. What it binds is unknown. The CDR3 covers 14 residues. The germline CDR1 and CDR2 sequences are SEHNR and FQNEAQ (reference sequence). These data are taken from a study of CXCR3-negative and CXCR3-positive naive CD8 T cells. Broader study findings: Researchers reported similar TRBV-TRBJ usage in naive CXCR3-negative and CXCR3-positive cells, though memory differed. More hydrophobic TRB CDR3s occurred in CXCR3-positive than in CXCR3-negative naive cells.

Naive cells were sorted as CD45RO-, CCR7+, CD27+ and CD95-. The TRB libraries of cDNA were built by UMI-labeled 5' RACE. TCRdb reprocessed the 5' RACE reads and stores each CDR3 protein as one record, lacking DNA. Its table lists 150,000 to 180,000 distinct CDR3 sequences. V usage is TRBV7-9 and J usage is TRBJ2-7; TCRdb designates TRBD1, a call that cannot be tested without DNA. Sequencing was done on a sample of naive CXCR3+ CD8+ T cells from blood. Indicated subset: CD45RO-CCR7+CD27+CD95- naive CD8+ T cells expressing CXCR3 (TNR3+). The TCR comes from a human donor in good health. Some clones in this sample may be carry-over from other donors' samples. The CDR3 loop is CASSSSDRDHEQYF.